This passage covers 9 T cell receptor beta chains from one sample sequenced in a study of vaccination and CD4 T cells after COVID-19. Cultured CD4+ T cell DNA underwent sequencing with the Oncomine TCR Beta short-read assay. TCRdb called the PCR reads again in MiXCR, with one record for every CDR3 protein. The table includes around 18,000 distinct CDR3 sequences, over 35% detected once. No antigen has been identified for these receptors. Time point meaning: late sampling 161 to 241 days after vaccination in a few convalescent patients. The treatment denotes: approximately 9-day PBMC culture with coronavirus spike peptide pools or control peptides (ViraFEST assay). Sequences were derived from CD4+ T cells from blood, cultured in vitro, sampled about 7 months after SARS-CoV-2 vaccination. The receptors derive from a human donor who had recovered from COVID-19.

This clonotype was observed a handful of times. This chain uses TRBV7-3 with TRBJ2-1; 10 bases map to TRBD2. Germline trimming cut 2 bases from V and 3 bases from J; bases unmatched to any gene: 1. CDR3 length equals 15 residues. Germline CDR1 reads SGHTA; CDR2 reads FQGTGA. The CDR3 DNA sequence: TGTGCCAGCAGCTTATTAGCGGGAGGCTACAATGAGCAGTTCTTC. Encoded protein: CASSLLAGGYNEQFF.

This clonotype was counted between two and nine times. The CDR3 coding sequence is TGCAGTGCTAGTTTGCTTCGTTCCGGGACTAGCGGGAGGAGAGGCGCAGATACGCAGTATTTT. It yields the protein CSASLLRSGTSGRRGADTQYF. V gene TRBV20-1 combines with J gene TRBJ2-3, with 15 bases identical to TRBD2. Unmatched junction bases numbered 20, after V lost 3 bases and J lost 4 bases. This CDR3 comprises 21 residues. Germline V lookup: CDR1 DFQATT, CDR2 SNEGSKA (reference sequence).

The CDR3 bases are TGTGCCAGCAGCCGAGGGACTAGCGGGACGTCACGGACCCAGTACTTC. This gives the protein CASSRGTSGTSRTQYF. V is TRBV7-2 and J is TRBJ2-5; 13 positions match TRBD2. Germline V gene lookup returns CDR1 SGHTA and CDR2 FQGNSA. J gave up 7 bases and V 5 bases, and 10 bases lay outside the gene matches. The CDR3 covers 16 residues.

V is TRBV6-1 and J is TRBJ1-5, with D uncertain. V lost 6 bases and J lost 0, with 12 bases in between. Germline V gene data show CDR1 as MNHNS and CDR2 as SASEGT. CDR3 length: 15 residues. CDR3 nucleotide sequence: TGTGCCAGCAGACCGACGGAATATAGCAATCAGCCCCAGCATTTT. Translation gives CASRPTEYSNQPQHF.

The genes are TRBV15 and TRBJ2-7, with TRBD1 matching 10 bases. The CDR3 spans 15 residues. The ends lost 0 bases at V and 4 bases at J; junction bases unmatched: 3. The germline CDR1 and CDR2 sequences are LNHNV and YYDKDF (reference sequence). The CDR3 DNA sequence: TGTGCCACCAGCAGAGACCCGGGACAGGGGTACGAGCAGTACTTC. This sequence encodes CATSRDPGQGYEQYF.

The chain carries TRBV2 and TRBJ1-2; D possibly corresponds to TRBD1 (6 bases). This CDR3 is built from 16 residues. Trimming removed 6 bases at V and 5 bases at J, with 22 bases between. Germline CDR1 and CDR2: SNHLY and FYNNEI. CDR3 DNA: TGTGCCAGCAGCGCCCCGGACAGCGACACATTTTATGGCTACACCTTC. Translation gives CASSAPDSDTFYGYTF.

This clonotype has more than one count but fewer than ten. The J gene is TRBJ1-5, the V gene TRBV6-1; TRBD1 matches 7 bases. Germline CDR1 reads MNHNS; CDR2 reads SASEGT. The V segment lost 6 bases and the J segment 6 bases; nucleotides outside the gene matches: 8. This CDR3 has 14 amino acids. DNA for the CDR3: TGTGCCAGCAGACCCACAGGGGAACGTCAGCCCCAGCATTTT. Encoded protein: CASRPTGERQPQHF.

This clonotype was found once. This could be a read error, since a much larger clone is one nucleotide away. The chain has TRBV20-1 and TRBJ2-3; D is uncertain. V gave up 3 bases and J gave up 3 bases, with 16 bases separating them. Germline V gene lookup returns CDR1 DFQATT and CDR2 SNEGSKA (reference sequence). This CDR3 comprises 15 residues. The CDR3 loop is CSARPPRHLTDTQYF. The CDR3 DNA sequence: TGCAGTGCTAGGCCCCCCCGCCATCTGACAGATACGCAGTATTTT.

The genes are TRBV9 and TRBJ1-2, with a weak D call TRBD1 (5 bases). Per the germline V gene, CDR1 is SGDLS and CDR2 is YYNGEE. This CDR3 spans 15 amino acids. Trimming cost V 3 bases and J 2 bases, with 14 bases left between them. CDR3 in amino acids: CASSAAGGANYGYTF. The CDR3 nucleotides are TGTGCCAGCAGCGCCGCCGGGGGTGCGAACTATGGCTACACCTTC.